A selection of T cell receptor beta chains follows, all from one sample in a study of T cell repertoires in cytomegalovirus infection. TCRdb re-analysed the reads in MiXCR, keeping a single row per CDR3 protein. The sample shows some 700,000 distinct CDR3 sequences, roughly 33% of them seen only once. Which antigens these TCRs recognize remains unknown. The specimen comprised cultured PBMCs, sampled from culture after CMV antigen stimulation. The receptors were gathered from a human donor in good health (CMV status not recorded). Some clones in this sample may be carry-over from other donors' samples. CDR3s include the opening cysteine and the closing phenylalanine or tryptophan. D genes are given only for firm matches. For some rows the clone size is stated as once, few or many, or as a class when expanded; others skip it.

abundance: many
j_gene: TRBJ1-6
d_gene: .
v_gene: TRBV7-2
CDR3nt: TGTGCCAGCAGCTTAACTCCTCTATATTCACCCCTCCACTTT
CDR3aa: CASSLTPLYSPLHF

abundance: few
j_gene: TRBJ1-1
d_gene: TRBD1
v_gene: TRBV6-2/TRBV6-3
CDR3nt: TGTGCCAGCAGTTACCAGGGGGTTAACACTGAAGCTTTCTTT
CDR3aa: CASSYQGVNTEAFF

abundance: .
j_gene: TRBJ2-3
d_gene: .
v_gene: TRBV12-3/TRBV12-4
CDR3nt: TGTGCCAGCAGCTCCGGATCGGGAAGCATGGGTACGCAGTATTTT
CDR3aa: CASSSGSGSMGTQYF

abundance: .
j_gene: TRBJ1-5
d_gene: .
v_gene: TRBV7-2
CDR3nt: TGTGCCAGCAGCCGGCCGGGGGGCAATCAGCCCCAGCATTTT
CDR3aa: CASSRPGGNQPQHF

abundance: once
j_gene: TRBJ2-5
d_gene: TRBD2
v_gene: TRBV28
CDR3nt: TGTGCCAGCACCCTGAACCGGGGGGGAGTTGGAGAGACCCAGTACTTC
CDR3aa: CASTLNRGGVGETQYF

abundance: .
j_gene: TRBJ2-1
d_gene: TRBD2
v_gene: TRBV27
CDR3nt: TGTGCCGGCCGGAGCGCTAGCGGGAGGGATCGGTTCTTC
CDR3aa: CAGRSASGRDRFF

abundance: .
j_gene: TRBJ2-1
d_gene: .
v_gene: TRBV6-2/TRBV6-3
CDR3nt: TGTGCCAGCAGTGCAGGGGACAATGAGCAGTTCTTC
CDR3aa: CASSAGDNEQFF

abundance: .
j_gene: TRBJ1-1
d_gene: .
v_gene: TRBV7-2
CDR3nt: TGTGCCAGCAGCTTAAACATTGAAGCTTTCTTT
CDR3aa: CASSLNIEAFF

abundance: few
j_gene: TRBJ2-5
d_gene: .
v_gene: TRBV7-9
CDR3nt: TGTGCCAGCAGCTCAACCCGAACATCGGAGACCCAGTACTTC
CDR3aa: CASSSTRTSETQYF

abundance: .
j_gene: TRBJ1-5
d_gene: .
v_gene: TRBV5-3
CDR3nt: TGTGCCAGAAGCTCCAGACAGGCCAATCAGCCCCAGCATTTT
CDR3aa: CARSSRQANQPQHF

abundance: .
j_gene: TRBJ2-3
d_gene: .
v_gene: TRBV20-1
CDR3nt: TGCAGTGCTAGATTTTCCCGAGGAGCCCGGCCAGATACGCAGTATTTT
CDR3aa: CSARFSRGARPDTQYF

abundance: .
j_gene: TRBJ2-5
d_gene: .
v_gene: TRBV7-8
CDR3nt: TGTGCCAGCAGCCAACCGGGGGTAGAGACCCAGTACTTC
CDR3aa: CASSQPGVETQYF

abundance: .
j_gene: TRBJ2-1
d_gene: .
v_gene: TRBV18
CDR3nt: TGTGCCAGCTCCGAGGGGGGGGCCTACAATGAGCAGTTCTTC
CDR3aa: CASSEGGAYNEQFF

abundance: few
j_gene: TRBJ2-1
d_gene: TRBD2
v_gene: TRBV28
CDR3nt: TGTGCCAGCAACCCTAGGTTGGCTAGCGGGGGGAGCTCCTACAATGAGCAGTTCTTC
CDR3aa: CASNPRLASGGSSYNEQFF

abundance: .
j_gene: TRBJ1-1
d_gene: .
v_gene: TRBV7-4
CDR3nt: TGTGCCAGCGCTGCCCCTAAACAGGGCACTGAAGCTTTCTTT
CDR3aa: CASAAPKQGTEAFF

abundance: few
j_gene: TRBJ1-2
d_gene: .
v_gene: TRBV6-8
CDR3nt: TGTGCCAGCAGTTACTCAAAGGGGGGCCTTGGCTACACCTTC
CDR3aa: CASSYSKGGLGYTF

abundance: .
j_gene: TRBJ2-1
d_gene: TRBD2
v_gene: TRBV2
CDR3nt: TGTGCCAGCATGGTAGCGGGGGCATACAATGAGCAGTTCTTC
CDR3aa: CASMVAGAYNEQFF

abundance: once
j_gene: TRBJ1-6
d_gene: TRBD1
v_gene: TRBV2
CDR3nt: TGTGCCAGCAGGAACAGACAGGGGGGTTCCTATAATTCACCCCTCCACTTT
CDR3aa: CASRNRQGGSYNSPLHF

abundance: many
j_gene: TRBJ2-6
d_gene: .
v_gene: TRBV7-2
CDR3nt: TGTGCCAGCAGCTTAAATAGCCTGATCTCTGGGGCCAACGTCCTGACTTTC
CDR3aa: CASSLNSLISGANVLTF

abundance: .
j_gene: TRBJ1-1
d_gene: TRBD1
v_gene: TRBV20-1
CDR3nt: TGCAGTGCTAAGTCGGGACAGGGTATTTTGAGGACTGAAGCTTTCTTT
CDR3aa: CSAKSGQGILRTEAFF

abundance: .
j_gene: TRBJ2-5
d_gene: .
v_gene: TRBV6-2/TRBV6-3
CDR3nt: TGTGCCAGCAGTGCCGGCCTCGTCAACCAAGAGACCCAGTACTTC
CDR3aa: CASSAGLVNQETQYF

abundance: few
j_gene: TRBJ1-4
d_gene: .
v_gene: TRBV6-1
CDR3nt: TGTGCCAGCAGTTCCACAGCGGTGGCTAATGAAAAACTGTTTTTT
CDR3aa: CASSSTAVANEKLFF

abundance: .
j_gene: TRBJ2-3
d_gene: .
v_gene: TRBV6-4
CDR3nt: TGTGCCAGCAGTGACAGGGTGTCAGATACGCAGTATTTT
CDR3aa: CASSDRVSDTQYF

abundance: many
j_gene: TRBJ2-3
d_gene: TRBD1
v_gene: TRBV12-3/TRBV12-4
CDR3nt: TGTGCCAGCAGCTATTCGGGACAGGGGTTGACAGATACGCAGTATTTT
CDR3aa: CASSYSGQGLTDTQYF

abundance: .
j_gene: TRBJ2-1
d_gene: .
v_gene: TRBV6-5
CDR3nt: TGTGCCAGCAGTGTCTTGGGCAACAATGAGCAGTTCTTC
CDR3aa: CASSVLGNNEQFF

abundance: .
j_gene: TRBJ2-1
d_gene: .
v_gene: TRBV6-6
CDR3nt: TGTGCCAGCAGTTACTACGGGGGAGCCTTTTACAATGAGCAGTTCTTC
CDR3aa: CASSYYGGAFYNEQFF

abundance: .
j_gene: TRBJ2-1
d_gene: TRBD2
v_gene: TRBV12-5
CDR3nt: TGTGCTAGTGGTTCACGGACTAGCGGGACCTACAATGAGCAGTTCTTC
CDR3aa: CASGSRTSGTYNEQFF

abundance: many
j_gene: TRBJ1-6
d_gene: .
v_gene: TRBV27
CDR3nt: TGTGCCAGCAGTGCCACTGCCGGGACTTCCAGCTCCTATAATTCACCCCTCCACTTT
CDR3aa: CASSATAGTSSSYNSPLHF

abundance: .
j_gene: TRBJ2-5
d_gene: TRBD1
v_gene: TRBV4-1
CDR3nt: TGCGCCAGCAGCCGACTACCTACAGGGGGCGCAGGTACGGAGACCCAGTACTTC
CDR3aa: CASSRLPTGGAGTETQYF

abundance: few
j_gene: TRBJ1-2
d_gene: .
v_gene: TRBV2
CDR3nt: TGTGCCAGCAGTCCCGGGCCTTGGTATGGCTACACCTTC
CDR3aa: CASSPGPWYGYTF

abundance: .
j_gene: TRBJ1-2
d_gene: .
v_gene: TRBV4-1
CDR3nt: TGCGCCAGCAGCCAAGAACCCCGGCGGGACTATGGCTACACCTTC
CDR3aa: CASSQEPRRDYGYTF

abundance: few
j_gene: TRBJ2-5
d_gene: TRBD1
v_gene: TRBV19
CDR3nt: TGTGCCAGTACCGCAGGGGGCTTGGGGGAGACCCAGTACTTC
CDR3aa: CASTAGGLGETQYF

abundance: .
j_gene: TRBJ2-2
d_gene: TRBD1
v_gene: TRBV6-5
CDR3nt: TGTGCCAGCAGTTTCTCACAGGGGGCCGGGGAGCTGTTTTTT
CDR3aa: CASSFSQGAGELFF

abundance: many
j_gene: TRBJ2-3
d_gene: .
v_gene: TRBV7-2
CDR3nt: TGTGCCAGCGCGCAGTGGCCACCCCGCCTCACAGATACGCAGTATTTT
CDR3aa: CASAQWPPRLTDTQYF

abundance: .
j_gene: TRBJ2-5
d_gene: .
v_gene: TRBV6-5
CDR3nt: TGTGCCAGCACCGAGAGTGTGGATAGGGGGACCCAGTACTTC
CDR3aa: CASTESVDRGTQYF

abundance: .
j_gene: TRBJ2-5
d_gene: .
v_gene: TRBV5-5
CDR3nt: TGTGCCAGCAGCCCGGCCGGGGCCCAGACCCAGTACTTC
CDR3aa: CASSPAGAQTQYF

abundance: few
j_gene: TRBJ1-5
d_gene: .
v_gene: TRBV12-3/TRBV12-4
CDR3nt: TGTGCCAGCGGCATAGGGGCCAGCAATCAGCCCCAGCATTTT
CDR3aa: CASGIGASNQPQHF

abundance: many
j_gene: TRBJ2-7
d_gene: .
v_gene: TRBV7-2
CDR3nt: TGTGCCAGCAGCTTAAGTTCTGCAACCTACGAGCAGTACTTC
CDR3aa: CASSLSSATYEQYF

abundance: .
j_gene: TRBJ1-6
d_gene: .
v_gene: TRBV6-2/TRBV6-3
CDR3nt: TGTGCCAGCAGCTCCCCCCGGGGGCAAGAGTCACCCCTCCACTTT
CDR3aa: CASSSPRGQESPLHF

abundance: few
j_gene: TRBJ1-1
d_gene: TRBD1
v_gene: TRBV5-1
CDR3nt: TGCGCCAGCAGCACGTCCAGGGGGCAGACTGAAGCTTTCTTT
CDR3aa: CASSTSRGQTEAFF

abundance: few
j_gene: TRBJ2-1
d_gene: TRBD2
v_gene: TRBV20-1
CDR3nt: TGCAGTGCTCCCCCCTTGAGCGGGGAACTCAATGAGCAGTTCTTC
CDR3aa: CSAPPLSGELNEQFF

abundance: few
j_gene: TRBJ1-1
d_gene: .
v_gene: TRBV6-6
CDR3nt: TGTGCCAGCAGTTACGGGGGGCGGACCACTGAAGCTTTCTTT
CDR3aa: CASSYGGRTTEAFF

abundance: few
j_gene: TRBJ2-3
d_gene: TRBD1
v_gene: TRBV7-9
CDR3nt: TGTGCCAGCAGCTTAGGGACAGGCTGGACAGATACGCAGTATTTT
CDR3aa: CASSLGTGWTDTQYF

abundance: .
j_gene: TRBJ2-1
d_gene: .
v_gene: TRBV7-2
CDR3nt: TGTGCCAGCAGCTTAGCAGCACCGGAGCAGTTCTTC
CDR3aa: CASSLAAPEQFF

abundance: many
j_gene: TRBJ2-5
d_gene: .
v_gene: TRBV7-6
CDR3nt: TGTGCCAGCACCTCCGGGACTGTGCAAGAGACCCAGTACTTC
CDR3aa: CASTSGTVQETQYF

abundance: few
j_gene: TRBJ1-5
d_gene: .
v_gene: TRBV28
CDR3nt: TGTGCCAGCACCCTACAACAGGGTCAGCAGCCCCAGCATTTT
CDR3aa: CASTLQQGQQPQHF

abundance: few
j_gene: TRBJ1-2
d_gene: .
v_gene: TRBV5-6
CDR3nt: TGTGCCAGCAGGGCTTACAGGGCGCCTTACTATGGCTACACCTTC
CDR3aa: CASRAYRAPYYGYTF

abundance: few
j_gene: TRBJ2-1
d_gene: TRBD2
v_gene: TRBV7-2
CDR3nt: TGTGCCAGCAGCTTGGGCGGGAGTCTCTATGAGCAGTTCTTC
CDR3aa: CASSLGGSLYEQFF

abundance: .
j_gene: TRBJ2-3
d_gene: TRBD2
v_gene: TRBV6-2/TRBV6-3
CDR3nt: TGTGCCAGCAGTTACGGGGCTAGCGGAGATACTACGGCGCAGTATTTT
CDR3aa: CASSYGASGDTTAQYF

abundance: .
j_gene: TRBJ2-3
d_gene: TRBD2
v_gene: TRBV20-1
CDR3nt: TGCAGTGCTAGCTTAGCGGGGCTCACAGATACGCAGTATTTT
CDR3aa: CSASLAGLTDTQYF

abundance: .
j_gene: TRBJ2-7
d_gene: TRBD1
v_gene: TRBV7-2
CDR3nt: TGTGCCAGCAGCCCCATCGGGACAGGGGGCTCCTACGAGCAGTACTTC
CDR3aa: CASSPIGTGGSYEQYF

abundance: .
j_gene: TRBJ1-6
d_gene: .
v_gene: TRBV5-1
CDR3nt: TGCGCCAGCAGCGCTAATTGGGGACTTTCACCCCTCCACTTT
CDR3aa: CASSANWGLSPLHF

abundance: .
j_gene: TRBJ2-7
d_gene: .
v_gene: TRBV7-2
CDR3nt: TGTGCCAGCAGCTTAGGGCTATACGCTTACGAGCAGTACTTC
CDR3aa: CASSLGLYAYEQYF

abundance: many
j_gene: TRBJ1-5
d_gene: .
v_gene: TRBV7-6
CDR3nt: TGTGCCAGCACCCAGGATGAAGGGAGGGGTCAGCCCCAGCATTTT
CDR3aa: CASTQDEGRGQPQHF

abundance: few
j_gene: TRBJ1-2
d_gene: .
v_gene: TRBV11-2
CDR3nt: TGTGCCAGCAGCTTAGGTCGGCAGGCTAACTATGGCTACACCTTC
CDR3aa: CASSLGRQANYGYTF

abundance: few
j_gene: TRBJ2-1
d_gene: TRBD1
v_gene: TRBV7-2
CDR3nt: TGTGCCAGCAGCTCCTACCGGGACAGCTACAATGAGCAGTTCTTC
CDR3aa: CASSSYRDSYNEQFF

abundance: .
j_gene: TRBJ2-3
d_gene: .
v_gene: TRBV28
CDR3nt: TGTGCCAGCCAAACTCCACAGACAGATACGCAGTATTTT
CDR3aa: CASQTPQTDTQYF

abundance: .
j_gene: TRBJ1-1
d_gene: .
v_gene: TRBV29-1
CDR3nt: TGCAGCGGCGTCCGGGACTCAACGGAAGCTTTCTTT
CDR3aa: CSGVRDSTEAFF

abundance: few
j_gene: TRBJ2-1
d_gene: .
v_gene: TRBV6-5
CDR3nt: TGTGCCAGCAGTTACGGTGGATCTGAGCAGTTCTTC
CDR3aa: CASSYGGSEQFF